Following are 25 T cell receptor beta chains from one sample sequenced in a study of long-term antiretroviral therapy in people with HIV. Sequencing relied on immunoSEQ assay v3.0, run at survey level. The table came from immunoSEQ multiplex PCR; TCRdb's copy has only in-frame clones and leaves some out. Among 9,500 to 15,000 clones, roughly 80% were seen once, and the ten largest hold 15% to 20%. Sequencing used unsorted PBMCs, obtained around 8 years after starting antiretroviral therapy. The receptors come from a man aged 45-65 years with HIV.

This clone was recorded only once. This chain connects TRBV29-1 to TRBJ2-7; D is unresolved. Germline loops: CDR1 SQVTM, CDR2 ANQGSEA. V was cut by 3 bases and J by 0 bases, with 3 bases left in between. This CDR3 spans 11 amino acids. The CDR3 reads CSVETSYEQYF. CDR3 bases: TGCAGCGTTGAGACCTCCTACGAGCAGTACTTC.

CDR3: CASSPRDSSYEQYF. The DNA of the CDR3 is TGCGCCAGCAGCCCACGGGACAGCAGCTACGAGCAGTACTTC. The V and J genes are TRBV4-1 and TRBJ2-7; 7 bases line up with TRBD1. The CDR3 sequence is 14 residues long. J gave up 3 bases and V 4 bases, and 6 bases lay outside the gene matches. CDR1 is MGHRA, CDR2 YSYEKL, per germline.

The chain has TRBV6-1 and TRBJ1-1, with a weak D call TRBD1 (5 bases). Trimming removed 6 bases at V and 2 bases at J, with 16 bases between. The CDR3 extends over 15 amino acids. Germline V gene sequence: CDR1 MNHNS, CDR2 SASEGT. The CDR3 spells CASSGTVERNTEAFF. CDR3 coding DNA: TGTGCCAGCAGCGGGACGGTTGAAAGAAACACTGAAGCTTTCTTT.

The chain carries TRBV10-3 and TRBJ2-3; D is tentatively TRBD1 or TRBD2 (6 bases each). The CDR3 loop spans 15 amino acids. In germline, CDR1 is ENHRY, CDR2 SYGVKD. Trimming cost V 2 bases and J 1 base, with 10 bases left between them. In DNA, the CDR3 is TGTGCCATCAGTGAGATGAGGGGGGGCACAGATACGCAGTATTTT. This encodes CAISEMRGGTDTQYF.

The chain carries TRBV18 and TRBJ2-7, with D possibly called TRBD1 or TRBD2 (5 bases each). The CDR3 has 14 residues. Trimming stripped 3 bases from V and 5 bases from J, with 14 bases between. Germline V gives CDR1 KGHSH, CDR2 LQKENI. The CDR3 spells CASSPVPGTNEQYF. The CDR3 DNA sequence: TGTGCCAGCTCACCGGTTCCCGGGACGAACGAGCAGTACTTC.

The J gene is TRBJ1-5, the V gene TRBV5-6; D gene ambiguous. Germline lookup yields CDR1 SGHDT and CDR2 YYEEEE. The CDR3 consists of 14 residues. Between the trimmed V and J ends, which lost 2 bases and 7 bases, there was a span of 13 bases. This CDR3 reads CASSFWGTEQPQHF. The CDR3 nucleotides read TGTGCCAGCAGCTTTTGGGGAACCGAACAGCCCCAGCATTTT.

The chain joins TRBV11-1 to TRBJ2-2; no firm D call. Germline V CDR1 and CDR2: SGHAT, FQDESV (reference sequence). The CDR3 has 15 amino acids. V lost 5 bases to trimming and J lost 4 bases, with 14 bases between them. The CDR3 protein is CASSAWNPATGELFF. The DNA for the CDR3 is TGTGCCAGCAGCGCCTGGAACCCAGCCACCGGGGAGCTGTTTTTT. Using reference TRBV11-1 and TRBJ2-2 for the parts outside the CDR3, the full variable domain is EAEVAQSPRYKITEKSQAVAFWCDPISGHATLYWYRQILGQGPELLVQFQDESVVDDSQLPKDRFSAERLKGVDSTLKIQPAELGDSAMYLCASSAWNPATGELFFGEGSRLTVL.

The rearrangement joins TRBV19 to TRBJ2-2; D could derive from TRBD1 or TRBD2 (5 bases each). The V end was cut by 5 bases, the J end by 3 bases, with 13 bases between. Germline CDR1 is LNHDA and CDR2 is SQIVND (reference sequence). The CDR3 extends over 15 amino acids. CDR3 nucleotide sequence: TGTGCCAGTAGTCCGTGGGGGTCCCACACCGGGGAGCTGTTTTTT. Translated: CASSPWGSHTGELFF.

This clone was detected a few times. The genes are TRBV7-9 and TRBJ2-7; TRBD1 matches at 8 bases. The CDR3 has 15 amino acids. V shed 6 bases and J 5 bases; nucleotides not matched to a gene: 12. From germline, CDR1 is SEHNR and CDR2 FQNEAQ (reference sequence). Written as DNA, the CDR3 is TGTGCCAGCAGTTCCGGATGGCAGGGGGCCAACGAGCAGTACTTC. Its translation is CASSSGWQGANEQYF.

V gene TRBV6-1 combines with J gene TRBJ2-7; D ambiguous. In germline, CDR1 is MNHNS, CDR2 SASEGT. Trimming took off 1 base at V and 2 bases at J, with 15 bases between the two ends. This CDR3 comprises 16 residues. The DNA of the CDR3 is TGTGCCAGCAGTGAAGTGGGTGAGACACTCACCTACGAGCAGTACTTC. This sequence encodes CASSEVGETLTYEQYF.

The chain joins TRBV11-2 to TRBJ1-2, with D hard to call. Trimming took 1 base from V and 6 from J, leaving 12 bases between them. CDR1 and CDR2 (germline): SGHAT, FQNNGV. The CDR3 sequence is 14 residues long. The CDR3, as DNA: TGTGCCAGCAGCTTAGGTTACGGGCCCAATGGCTACACCTTC. Its translation: CASSLGYGPNGYTF.

V is TRBV6-5 and J is TRBJ1-5; D uncertain. CDR3 length: 13 amino acids. V lost 0 bases and J 5 bases, leaving 5 bases between the germline ends. Germline lookup yields CDR1 MNHEY and CDR2 SVGAGI. The CDR3 reads CASSYSRDQPQHF. The CDR3 region has the DNA TGTGCCAGCAGTTACTCGAGGGATCAGCCCCAGCATTTT.

This clone is judged medium-sized. The chain is built from TRBV9 and TRBJ2-2, with D unresolved. V gave up 2 bases and J gave up 4 bases, with 9 bases separating them. The germline gives CDR1 SGDLS, CDR2 YYNGEE. The CDR3 extends over 14 amino acids. CDR3 residues: CASSVDPPTGELFF. In nucleotides, the CDR3 is TGTGCCAGCAGCGTGGACCCACCCACCGGGGAGCTGTTTTTT.

The chain joins TRBV5-8 to TRBJ2-7; D gene uncertain. Germline CDR1 and CDR2: SGHTS and YDEGEE. Trimming cost V 4 bases and J 3 bases, with 11 bases left between them. The CDR3 runs 13 residues. In DNA, the CDR3 is TGTGCCAGCAGCCTGGACCACAACTACGAGCAGTACTTC. Translation: CASSLDHNYEQYF.

This chain connects TRBV7-9 to TRBJ1-1, with 9 bases aligning to TRBD1. The junction had 3 bases not matched to a gene; V was cut back by 1 base and J by 9 bases. Germline CDR1 reads SEHNR; CDR2 reads FQNEAQ (reference sequence). This CDR3 is 13 amino acids long. The CDR3 is CASSLGDREKAFF. CDR3 coding DNA: TGTGCCAGCAGCTTAGGGGACAGGGAGAAAGCTTTCTTT. The full variable domain, completed using reference TRBV7-9 and TRBJ1-1, is DTGVSQNPRHKITKRGQNVTFRCDPISEHNRLYWYRQTLGQGPEFLTYFQNEAQLEKSRLLSDRFSAERPKGSFSTLEIQRTEQGDSAMYLCASSLGDREKAFFGQGTRLTVV.

The chain links TRBV11-2 to TRBJ1-1, with D possibly being TRBD1 (5 bases). V was clipped by 4 bases and J by 1 base, with 10 bases between them. CDR1 is SGHAT and CDR2 is FQNNGV in the germline V gene. The CDR3 runs to 14 residues. The CDR3 spells CASSWDGGNTEAFF. The CDR3 DNA is TGTGCCAGCAGCTGGGACGGTGGGAACACTGAAGCTTTCTTT.

The chain recombines TRBV5-4 with TRBJ2-5; unclear D gene. The germline gives CDR1 SGHNT, CDR2 YYREEE (reference sequence). Trimming shortened V by 4 bases and J by 4 bases, and 11 bases separated the two germline ends. CDR3 length: 13 amino acids. The CDR3, as DNA: TGTGCCAGCAGCCCACTACCACCAGAGACCCAGTACTTC. This codes for CASSPLPPETQYF.

The chain employs TRBV2 and TRBJ2-7, with a tentative D call TRBD1 (6 bases). The CDR3 covers 13 residues. Trimming removed 4 bases at V and 0 bases at J, with 7 bases between. Germline loops: CDR1 SNHLY, CDR2 FYNNEI. The CDR3 DNA reads TGTGCCAGCAGTGGGGACAACTCCTACGAGCAGTACTTC. Residues: CASSGDNSYEQYF.

The chain couples TRBV5-4 to TRBJ2-7; D unclear. V was pared by 2 bases and J by 4 bases, with 13 bases between. The germline V gene encodes CDR1 SGHNT and CDR2 YYREEE (reference sequence). The CDR3 is 14 amino acids. CDR3 DNA: TGTGCCAGCAGCTTAGACGGAACTTCTTACGAGCAGTACTTC. This codes for CASSLDGTSYEQYF.

V and J are TRBV2 and TRBJ2-2; 7 nucleotides match TRBD2. From germline, CDR1 is SNHLY and CDR2 FYNNEI. This CDR3 region has 15 residues. V lost 6 bases to trimming and J lost 6 bases; unmatched junction nucleotides: 10. CDR3 DNA: TGTGCCAGCAGCCCTCTTGGGGGGGGACCCGGGGAGCTGTTTTTT. Its translation is CASSPLGGGPGELFF.

The V gene is TRBV5-1, the J gene TRBJ1-1; 8 nucleotides line up with TRBD1. Germline V gene data show CDR1 as SGHRS and CDR2 as YFSETQ. There are 14 residues in the CDR3. The V gene end was trimmed by 0 bases and the J gene end by 4 bases; junction bases not matched to a gene: 2. CDR3 nucleotide sequence: TGCGCCAGCAGCTTGGGGCAGGGGGCCACTGAAGCTTTCTTT. Its protein product is CASSLGQGATEAFF. Full variable domain (missing parts from reference TRBV5-1 and TRBJ1-1): KAGVTQTPRYLIKTRGQQVTLSCSPISGHRSVSWYQQTPGQGLQFLFEYFSETQRNKGNFPGRFSGRQFSNSRSEMNVSTLELGDSALYLCASSLGQGATEAFFGQGTRLTVV.

The CDR3 protein is CASSLFSNTEAFF. The CDR3 nucleotides are TGTGCCAGCAGCTTGTTTTCAAACACTGAAGCTTTCTTT. V gene TRBV11-1 combines with J gene TRBJ1-1, with unresolved D. Trimming took 3 bases from V and 2 from J, leaving 7 bases between them. This CDR3 region has 13 residues. From germline, CDR1 is SGHAT and CDR2 FQDESV (reference sequence).

V and J are TRBV7-9 and TRBJ2-7; TRBD1 matches at 8 bases. J was trimmed by 5 bases and V by 4 bases; bases with no gene match: 10. The CDR3 is 15 residues long. Germline CDR1 is SEHNR and CDR2 is FQNEAQ (reference sequence). This CDR3 reads CASSSWTGKSHEQYF. DNA for the CDR3: TGTGCCAGCAGCTCCTGGACAGGGAAGTCCCACGAGCAGTACTTC.

This clone was seen a handful of times. The genes are TRBV7-3 and TRBJ1-2; 9 bases match TRBD1. J lost 6 bases, V lost 0 bases, and 5 bases had no gene match. From germline, CDR1 is SGHTA and CDR2 FQGTGA. The CDR3 is 15 amino acids. The CDR3 DNA reads TGTGCCAGCAGCTTAACGGGACAGGGTCCCGATGGCTACACCTTC. Translation gives CASSLTGQGPDGYTF.

This clone was seen a handful of times. The V gene is TRBV27, the J gene TRBJ1-2; D unclear. This CDR3 region has 13 residues. Germline V gene data show CDR1 as MNHEY and CDR2 as SMNVEV (reference sequence). Deletions cut 4 bases from V and 6 bases from J, with 12 bases between. The CDR3 protein is CASSYTVFDGYTF. In DNA form, the CDR3 reads TGTGCCAGCAGTTACACAGTTTTCGATGGCTACACCTTC.